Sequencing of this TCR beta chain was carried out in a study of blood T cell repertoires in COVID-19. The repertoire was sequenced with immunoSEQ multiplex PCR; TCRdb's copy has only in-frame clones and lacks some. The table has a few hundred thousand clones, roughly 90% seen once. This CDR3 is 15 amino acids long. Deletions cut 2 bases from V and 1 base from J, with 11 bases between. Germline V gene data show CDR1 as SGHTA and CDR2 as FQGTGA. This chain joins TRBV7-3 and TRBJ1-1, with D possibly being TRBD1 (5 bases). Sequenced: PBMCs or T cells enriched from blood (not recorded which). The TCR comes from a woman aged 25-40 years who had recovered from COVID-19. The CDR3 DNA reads TGTGCCAGCAGCTTATGGGGGGTGCAGAACACTGAAGCTTTCTTT. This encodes CASSLWGVQNTEAFF.